These T cell receptor beta chains were read from a single sample in a study of CD8 T cells in Susac syndrome. One entry per CDR3 protein results from TCRdb running MiXCR on the immunoSEQ multiplex PCR reads. In the table there are a few hundred thousand distinct CDR3 sequences, 70% to 90% of which are singletons. The material sequenced was CD8+ T cells from PBMCs. The receptors come from a human donor with multiple sclerosis. CDR3s include the opening cysteine and the closing phenylalanine or tryptophan. D genes are given only for firm matches. A row's size may be missing; if present it is once, few, many or a size class.

cdr3_nt cdr3_aa clone_size v_call cdr3_length d_call j_call
TGTGCCAGCAGCTTAAGTGGGGCGGACGATTCACCCCTCCACTTT CASSLSGADDSPLHF few TRBV7-3 15 NA TRBJ1-6
TGTGCCATCAGTTCGGCTCCGGGACAGGAGCCCTACGAGCAGTACTTC CAISSAPGQEPYEQYF NA TRBV10-3 16 TRBD1 TRBJ2-7
TGTGCCAGCAGCCCTTGGACAGGGGACGGAGCCACAGATACGCAGTATTTT CASSPWTGDGATDTQYF once TRBV7-6 17 TRBD1 TRBJ2-3
TGCAGCGTTGAAGAATGGGCAGGAGTAGCCAAAAACATTCAGTACTTC CSVEEWAGVAKNIQYF once TRBV29-1 16 NA TRBJ2-4
TGCAGCGTTGCTCGGGGACAGCCTTTATCCTACGAGCAGTACTTC CSVARGQPLSYEQYF NA TRBV29-1 15 TRBD1 TRBJ2-7
TGTGCCAGCAGCGTAGAAGGTCGTCCCAATCAGCCCCAGCATTTT CASSVEGRPNQPQHF NA TRBV9 15 NA TRBJ1-5
TGTGCCAGTTCGGGTGGCCATGGTGAGCAGTTCTTC CASSGGHGEQFF NA TRBV7-9 12 NA TRBJ2-1
TGTGCCAGCAGCTTTGGCGGCGGGAGAGATTTAACTTACAATGAGCAGTTCTTC CASSFGGGRDLTYNEQFF NA TRBV13 18 TRBD2 TRBJ2-1
TGTGCCAGCAGTTCCCGACAGGGGTCGCCTGGAAACACCATATATTTT CASSSRQGSPGNTIYF NA TRBV27 16 TRBD1 TRBJ1-3
TGTGCCAGCAGTGCGCCGGGCATACTCAATGAGCAGTTCTTC CASSAPGILNEQFF NA TRBV27 14 NA TRBJ2-1
TGTGCCAGCAGCGTAGCCGGGACAGACTCCTACGAGCAGTACTTC CASSVAGTDSYEQYF NA TRBV9 15 TRBD1 TRBJ2-7
TGTGCCAGCAGCCGATCGGCGGGAGAAGCTTTCTTT CASSRSAGEAFF NA TRBV7-9 12 NA TRBJ1-1
TGCGCCAGCAGTTGGGACTACTCATACGAGCAGTACTTC CASSWDYSYEQYF NA TRBV10-2 13 TRBD2 TRBJ2-7
TGTGCCAGCAGTTTAGCTCAGCGGGAGCAGTACTTC CASSLAQREQYF NA TRBV12-3/TRBV12-4 12 NA TRBJ2-7
TGTGCCAGCAGTTACTCCAATGAGCAGTTCTTC CASSYSNEQFF NA TRBV6-5 11 NA TRBJ2-1
TGTGCCAGCAGCCCGGCCGTACGGACTGAAGCTTTCTTT CASSPAVRTEAFF NA TRBV11-2 13 NA TRBJ1-1
TGTGCCAGCAGTGAAAAAGTGACACCGAGGGAGCAGTTCTTC CASSEKVTPREQFF NA TRBV6-1 14 NA TRBJ2-1
TGTGCCAGCAGTTTAGCCCCGGAGGGTTCACCCCTCCACTTT CASSLAPEGSPLHF NA TRBV28 14 NA TRBJ1-6
TGTGCCAGCAGTTACTCTGGACTTCGCTCCTACAATGAGCAGTTCTTC CASSYSGLRSYNEQFF NA TRBV6-5 16 NA TRBJ2-1
TGTGCCAGCAGCTCCGGTGGGGGGTACGAGCAGTACTTC CASSSGGGYEQYF NA TRBV7-6 13 NA TRBJ2-7
TGTGCCAGCAGTCCTGAAAGCGGGAGAACAGGCACCGGGGAGCTGTTTTTT CASSPESGRTGTGELFF NA TRBV27 17 TRBD2 TRBJ2-2
TGTGCCAGCAGTTTATCACAGGCATTTATTAATTCACCCCTCCACTTT CASSLSQAFINSPLHF NA TRBV28 16 NA TRBJ1-6
TGTGCCAGCAGCAACCTAGGACAGTCCTACGAGCAGTACTTC CASSNLGQSYEQYF NA TRBV27 14 NA TRBJ2-7
TGTGCCAGCAGTCAGGGTACTAGGGTAATTGAGACCCAGTACTTC CASSQGTRVIETQYF NA TRBV27 15 NA TRBJ2-5
TGTGCCAGCAGTGGCGGCCCTTCAGGGGGCCTCACCTACGAGCAGTACTTC CASSGGPSGGLTYEQYF NA TRBV2 17 TRBD1 TRBJ2-7
TGTGCCAGCAGTTACCACGGGACGGCTCAAGAGACCCAGTACTTC CASSYHGTAQETQYF NA TRBV6-5 15 NA TRBJ2-5
TGTGCCAGCAGCCCTCAAAGCCCGTACGAGCAGTACTTC CASSPQSPYEQYF NA TRBV28 13 NA TRBJ2-7
TGTGCCAGCCGGACAGGGAGTCTTGGCTACACCTTC CASRTGSLGYTF NA TRBV27 12 TRBD1 TRBJ1-2
TGTGCCAGCAGTCGGGACAGGGGGTCCCGCGGTGAGCAGTTCTTC CASSRDRGSRGEQFF NA TRBV27 15 TRBD1 TRBJ2-1
TGTGCCACCAGCAGAGACGGGGGGGAGTCGGGCGAGCAGTACTTC CATSRDGGESGEQYF NA TRBV15 15 TRBD2 TRBJ2-7
TGTGCCAGTACCCCGACCAGGACTAGCGGATACAATGAGCAGCTCTTC CASTPTRTSGYNEQLF NA TRBV19 16 TRBD2 TRBJ2-1
TGTGCCTGGAGTGTTCAGGGGCGCACTGAAGCTTTCTTT CAWSVQGRTEAFF NA TRBV30 13 NA TRBJ1-1
TGTGCCAGCAGACCACAGGGGAGCAATCAGCCCCAGCATTTT CASRPQGSNQPQHF NA TRBV27 14 TRBD1 TRBJ1-5
TGTGCCAGCAGCCTCGATCCCCTCACGGGGCAGTTCTTC CASSLDPLTGQFF NA TRBV13 13 NA TRBJ2-1
TGTGCCATCAAGGTCCCCAAAGGCGGGAGAGAGTACGAGCAGTACTTC CAIKVPKGGREYEQYF NA TRBV10-3 16 TRBD2 TRBJ2-7
TGCAGTGCTAGGAGATGGACAGGGGGCAGTGGAAACACCATATATTTT CSARRWTGGSGNTIYF NA TRBV20-1 16 TRBD1 TRBJ1-3
TGCAGTGCGCCTCGAGGATACAATGAGCAGTTCTTC CSAPRGYNEQFF NA TRBV20-1 12 NA TRBJ2-1
TGTGCCAGCAGATCAGGGTTAGCAGATACGCAGTATTTT CASRSGLADTQYF NA TRBV12-3/TRBV12-4 13 NA TRBJ2-3
TGTGCCAGCAGTTTAGTGCTTTCAGGTCTAGCGGGGTCTAGCACAGATACGCAGTATTTT CASSLVLSGLAGSSTDTQYF NA TRBV12-3/TRBV12-4 20 TRBD2 TRBJ2-3
TGTGCCAGTAGTATGGCATGGGGCCTTGCGCGGGGCTACACCTTC CASSMAWGLARGYTF NA TRBV19 15 NA TRBJ1-2